The 32 T cell receptor beta chains listed next were all sequenced from one sample in a study of blood T cell repertoires in COVID-19. Assay used: immunoSEQ multiplex PCR; TCRdb lists only in-frame clones, some missing. The sample carries around 57,000 clones, 75% to 90% recorded once. Sequencing was done on a sample of peripheral blood. The receptor set was obtained from a human donor in a cohort sampled during active COVID-19.

V gene TRBV4-1 combines with J gene TRBJ2-2; possible D gene TRBD1, 5 bases. Trimming removed 6 bases at V and 3 bases at J, with 14 bases between. The CDR3 is 15 residues long. Looked up from germline, CDR1 is MGHRA and CDR2 is YSYEKL. CDR3 in DNA: TGCGCCAGCAGTCCAGACAGTTTTGACACCGGGGAGCTGTTTTTT. It yields the protein CASSPDSFDTGELFF.

The genes are TRBV2 and TRBJ2-2, with D possibly TRBD2 on 6 matching bases. CDR1 SNHLY and CDR2 FYNNEI come from the germline V gene. Trimming took off 8 bases at V and 1 base at J, with 11 bases between the two ends. The CDR3 is 14 residues long. In DNA form, the CDR3 reads TGTGCCAGCTGGCAGGGACTGAACACCGGGGAGCTGTTTTTT. The encoded protein is CASWQGLNTGELFF.

The chain has TRBV7-3 and TRBJ2-5; D might be TRBD1 (7 bases). The germline gives CDR1 SGHTA, CDR2 FQGTGA. The CDR3 consists of 16 residues. The ends were cut back, 1 base at V and 4 bases at J, with 16 bases in the middle. The CDR3 protein is CASSLSQGGLSETQYF. The CDR3 nucleotides read TGTGCCAGCAGCTTAAGCCAGGGGGGATTATCAGAGACCCAGTACTTC.

This chain links TRBV6-2 or TRBV6-3 with TRBJ2-7; TRBD2 matches 9 bases. V lost 2 bases, J lost 6 bases, and 11 bases stayed unmatched. CDR3 length: 16 residues. The germline gives CDR1 MNHEY, CDR2 SVGEGT. CDR3 nucleotide sequence: TGTGCCAGCAGTTACGTTTCAGCTAGCGGGACCTCCGAGCAGTACTTC. Its translation: CASSYVSASGTSEQYF.

The V call is TRBV6-6, the J call TRBJ1-6; perhaps TRBD1 as D (6 bases). The CDR3 length is 14 residues. From germline, CDR1 is MNHNY and CDR2 SVGAGI (reference sequence). V was clipped by 6 bases and J by 13 bases, with 19 bases between them. CDR3 amino acids: CASSPGRGASPLHF. CDR3 DNA sequence: TGTGCCAGCAGCCCTGGGAGGGGGGCAAGCCCCCTCCACTTT.

The chain combines TRBV24-1 with TRBJ2-7, with unresolved D. The CDR3 totals 16 residues. Deletions cut 3 bases from V and 0 bases from J, with 14 bases between. Germline CDR1 and CDR2: KGHDR and SFDVKD. The CDR3 DNA reads as TGTGCCACCAGTGATCCTGGCTGCACAACCTCCTACGAGCAGTACTTC. Its translation: CATSDPGCTTSYEQYF.

This chain links TRBV6-5 with TRBJ1-2; 8 bases match TRBD1. This CDR3 spans 13 amino acids. Germline V gives CDR1 MNHEY, CDR2 SVGAGI. The ends lost 8 bases at V and 4 bases at J; junction bases unmatched: 6. The CDR3 DNA follows: TGTGCCAGCGGGAAACAGGGGGTCTATGGCTACACCTTC. Protein sequence: CASGKQGVYGYTF.

The chain joins TRBV7-9 to TRBJ2-3, with 15 bases that match TRBD2. The CDR3 loop spans 18 amino acids. The germline V gene encodes CDR1 SEHNR and CDR2 FQNEAQ (reference sequence). V shed 5 bases, J shed 3 bases, and the junction held 9 bases outside the gene matches. CDR3 amino acids: CASSPRTSGRAWTDTQYF. CDR3 sequence (DNA): TGTGCCAGCAGCCCCCGGACTAGCGGGAGGGCCTGGACAGATACGCAGTATTTT.

The rearrangement uses TRBV6-5 and TRBJ2-3; 11 nucleotides line up with TRBD2. CDR1 is MNHEY, CDR2 SVGAGI, per germline. The CDR3 totals 14 residues. With V trimmed by 6 bases and J by 5 bases, 4 bases remained unmatched. The CDR3 region is CASRLAGARDTQYF. CDR3 DNA: TGTGCCAGCAGACTAGCGGGGGCTAGAGATACGCAGTATTTT.

In this sample, this clone turned up once. J is TRBJ2-1 and V is TRBV6-5; tentatively, D is TRBD2 (5 bases). V was clipped by 9 bases and J by 5 bases, with 20 bases between them. The germline CDR1 and CDR2 sequences are MNHEY and SVGAGI. CDR3 length equals 15 residues. The CDR3, as DNA: TGTGCCAGTCTAAGTCCCGCTTCCGGGGACAATGAGCAGTTCTTC. Residues: CASLSPASGDNEQFF.

The chain carries TRBV18 and TRBJ2-3; 11 nucleotides align to TRBD2. The CDR3 spans 17 residues. V was clipped by 4 bases and J by 2 bases; unmatched bases: 8. The V gene's germline CDR1 is KGHSH and CDR2 LQKENI. The CDR3: CASSRDGTSGVTDTQYF. Here the CDR3 DNA reads TGTGCCAGCTCACGAGACGGGACTAGCGGAGTCACAGATACGCAGTATTTT.

V usage is TRBV5-1 and J usage is TRBJ2-3; the match to TRBD2 covers 13 bases. J was trimmed by 0 bases and V by 3 bases; bases with no gene match: 7. The germline CDR1 and CDR2 sequences are SGHRS and YFSETQ. The CDR3 totals 18 residues. CDR3 residues: CASSSTSGGHPSTDTQYF. In DNA form, the CDR3 reads TGCGCCAGCAGCTCGACTAGCGGGGGGCACCCTAGCACAGATACGCAGTATTTT.

V usage is TRBV2 and J usage is TRBJ1-1; perhaps TRBD1 as D (6 bases). Germline V gives CDR1 SNHLY, CDR2 FYNNEI. This CDR3 contains 14 residues. The V end lost 6 bases, the J end lost 10 bases, and 21 bases lay between the germline ends. The CDR3 DNA sequence: TGTGCCAGCAGCCCCCCGGCACAGGGCTCCCGAGCTTTCTTT. Translated: CASSPPAQGSRAFF.

The rearrangement links TRBV4-2 to TRBJ1-2; D perhaps matches TRBD1 (6 bases). Germline CDR1 reads LGHNA; CDR2 reads YNFKEQ. This CDR3 comprises 14 residues. V lost 4 bases and J lost 4, with 13 bases in between. CDR3 protein: CASSRGGRTYGYTF. The CDR3 DNA reads TGTGCCAGCAGCCGAGGGGGACGCACCTATGGCTACACCTTC.

The CDR3 bases are TGTGCCAGTAGCGATAGACGAGGGAGAATGAACACCGGGGAGCTGTTTTTT. Translating it yields CASSDRRGRMNTGELFF. The genes are TRBV19 and TRBJ2-2; D is perhaps TRBD2 (5 bases). In germline, CDR1 is LNHDA, CDR2 SQIVND (reference sequence). Trimming cost V 6 bases and J 1 base, with 18 bases left between them. This CDR3 spans 17 amino acids.

This clone was seen just once. CDR3 amino acids: CASSLTSGRAIEQFF. The CDR3 DNA reads TGTGCCAGCAGCCTGACTAGCGGGAGGGCCATTGAGCAGTTCTTC. The chain uses TRBV7-9 and TRBJ2-1; TRBD2 agrees at 14 bases. From germline, CDR1 is SEHNR and CDR2 FQNEAQ (reference sequence). The CDR3 runs to 15 residues. V lost 5 bases and J lost 9; bases outside the gene matches: 6.

The gene calls are TRBV5-1 and TRBJ2-7; D is possibly TRBD1 (7 bases). Germline V gene lookup returns CDR1 SGHRS and CDR2 YFSETQ. V lost 0 bases and J 5 bases, leaving 15 bases between the germline ends. The CDR3 runs to 15 residues. Written as DNA, the CDR3 is TGCGCCAGCAGCTTGGCCCTAGGGGGCGGGAACGAGCAGTACTTC. It specifies CASSLALGGGNEQYF.

The rearrangement uses TRBV3-1 (or the pseudogene TRBV3-2) and TRBJ2-5; D gene uncertain. CDR1 and CDR2 from the germline V gene are LGHDT and YNNKEL (reference sequence). V was clipped by 0 bases and J by 7 bases, with 3 bases between them. The CDR3 consists of 11 residues. CDR3 DNA: TGTGCCAGCAGCCAAGATAGGACCCAGTACTTC. Translated: CASSQDRTQYF.

As for this clone: Other DNA sequences in the sample encode the same CDR3. This chain uses TRBV18 with TRBJ2-5, with TRBD2 identical over 10 bases. V lost 6 bases to trimming and J lost 5 bases; unmatched junction nucleotides: 6. This CDR3 has 14 residues. CDR1 and CDR2 (germline): KGHSH, LQKENI. The CDR3 protein is CASSPSGGGETQYF. The CDR3 region has the DNA TGTGCCAGCTCCCCTAGCGGGGGAGGCGAGACCCAGTACTTC.

The chain uses TRBV5-4 and TRBJ1-6; D perhaps matches TRBD1 (5 bases). The V end was cut by 2 bases, the J end by 7 bases, with 10 bases between. This CDR3 has 14 residues. Germline V lookup: CDR1 SGHNT, CDR2 YYREEE (reference sequence). In DNA form, the CDR3 reads TGTGCCAGCAGCTTCCGGGACTCAAATTCACCCCTCCACTTT. It is translated as CASSFRDSNSPLHF. Full variable domain (missing parts from reference TRBV5-4 and TRBJ1-6): ETGVTQSPTHLIKTRGQQVTLRCSSQSGHNTVSWYQQALGQGPQFIFQYYREEENGRGNFPPRFSGLQFPNYSSELNVNALELDDSALYLCASSFRDSNSPLHFGNGTRLTVT.

The V and J genes are TRBV15 and TRBJ2-7; TRBD1 is a possible D gene (5 bases). Germline V gene sequence: CDR1 LNHNV, CDR2 YYDKDF (reference sequence). Trimming took off 0 bases at V and 5 bases at J, with 17 bases between the two ends. The CDR3 sequence is 16 residues long. CDR3 bases: TGTGCCACCAGCAGAGATGCTGTCTCAGGGTTAAACGAGCAGTACTTC. Encoded protein: CATSRDAVSGLNEQYF.

The chain employs TRBV7-9 and TRBJ1-4; 8 nucleotides align to TRBD1. V trimming: 5 bases; J trimming: 2 bases; junction bases outside the gene matches: 7. Germline V gene sequence: CDR1 SEHNR, CDR2 FQNEAQ (reference sequence). The CDR3 spans 16 residues. The CDR3 region is CASSHATGATNEKLFF. The DNA for the CDR3 is TGTGCCAGCAGCCACGCGACAGGGGCCACTAATGAAAAACTGTTTTTT.

The chain is built from TRBV6-5 and TRBJ2-7; D gene uncertain. The CDR3 contains 14 residues. The V gene lost 2 bases and the J gene lost 3 bases, with 11 bases spanning the gap. The germline CDR1 and CDR2 sequences are MNHEY and SVGAGI. The CDR3 sequence: CASSYVGVNYEQYF. The DNA for the CDR3 is TGTGCCAGCAGTTACGTGGGCGTTAACTACGAGCAGTACTTC.

The chain recombines TRBV4-3 with TRBJ2-1, with TRBD2 matching over 8 bases. J was trimmed by 5 bases and V by 5 bases; bases with no gene match: 11. The CDR3 spans 16 residues. CDR1 and CDR2 (germline): LGHNA, YSLEER. The CDR3 nucleotides are TGCGCCAGCAGCTCTTCCGGCCGGGGGGGCCACAATGAGCAGTTCTTC. It translates to CASSSSGRGGHNEQFF.

This chain uses TRBV29-1 with TRBJ2-7, with D perhaps matching TRBD1 (6 bases). The V end lost 6 bases, the J end lost 3 bases, and 9 bases lay between the germline ends. This CDR3 is built from 11 residues. Germline V lookup: CDR1 SQVTM, CDR2 ANQGSEA. This chain's CDR3 is CSVGQFYEQYF. CDR3 nucleotides: TGCAGCGTAGGACAGTTCTACGAGCAGTACTTC.

This chain joins TRBV11-2 and TRBJ1-1; D remains ambiguous. Trimming cost V 6 bases and J 1 base, with 12 bases left between them. Germline V gene data show CDR1 as SGHAT and CDR2 as FQNNGV. The CDR3 covers 14 residues. The CDR3 loop reads CASSRRSGNTEAFF. DNA of the CDR3: TGTGCCAGCAGTAGGCGGTCGGGGAACACTGAAGCTTTCTTT.

J is TRBJ2-3 and V is TRBV7-3; TRBD1 matches at 10 bases. The CDR3 is made up of 15 amino acids. Germline-derived CDR1 and CDR2 are SGHTA and FQGTGA. V shed 8 bases, J shed 4 bases, and the junction held 9 bases outside the gene matches. Here the CDR3 reads CASQARQGAADTQYF. The CDR3 region has the DNA TGTGCCAGCCAAGCCAGACAGGGGGCTGCAGATACGCAGTATTTT.

The V and J genes are TRBV18 and TRBJ1-1; no firm D call. Trimming cost V 3 bases and J 1 base, with 9 bases left between them. Per germline, CDR1 KGHSH and CDR2 LQKENI. The CDR3 is 14 amino acids. The CDR3, as DNA: TGTGCCAGCTCACCCCTTAGTCAGAACACTGAAGCTTTCTTT. Residues: CASSPLSQNTEAFF.

The rearrangement uses TRBV6-5 and TRBJ2-3; the D is unclear. Germline V CDR1 and CDR2: MNHEY, SVGAGI. V was clipped by 5 bases and J by 2 bases, with 8 bases between them. The CDR3 contains 13 residues. Written as DNA, the CDR3 is TGTGCCAGCAGTCTCCAGGTCACAGATACGCAGTATTTT. Its protein product is CASSLQVTDTQYF.

The chain combines TRBV6-5 with TRBJ2-2; D is perhaps TRBD1 (6 bases). Trimming took 7 bases from V and 5 from J, leaving 17 bases between them. This CDR3 comprises 15 residues. Looked up from germline, CDR1 is MNHEY and CDR2 is SVGAGI. CDR3 sequence (DNA): TGTGCCAGCACGCCTCTGGGCCAGGGGACCGGGGAGCTGTTTTTT. It is translated as CASTPLGQGTGELFF.

The gene calls are TRBV5-4 and TRBJ2-3; perhaps TRBD2 as D (6 bases). The germline V gene has CDR1 SGHNT and CDR2 YYREEE (reference sequence). CDR3 length equals 15 residues. Between the trimmed V and J ends, which lost 4 bases and 3 bases, there was a span of 15 bases. The CDR3 sequence: CASSPATGVTDTQYF. Here the CDR3 DNA reads TGTGCCAGCAGCCCCGCGACGGGGGTGACAGATACGCAGTATTTT.

The rearrangement uses TRBV2 and TRBJ1-2, with a tentative D call TRBD1 (6 bases). Germline V lookup: CDR1 SNHLY, CDR2 FYNNEI. V was shortened by 6 bases and J by 3 bases, with 11 bases between the two germline ends. The CDR3 extends over 13 amino acids. The CDR3 region is CASSQDRDYGYTF. The CDR3 DNA follows: TGTGCCAGCAGCCAGGACAGAGACTATGGCTACACCTTC.